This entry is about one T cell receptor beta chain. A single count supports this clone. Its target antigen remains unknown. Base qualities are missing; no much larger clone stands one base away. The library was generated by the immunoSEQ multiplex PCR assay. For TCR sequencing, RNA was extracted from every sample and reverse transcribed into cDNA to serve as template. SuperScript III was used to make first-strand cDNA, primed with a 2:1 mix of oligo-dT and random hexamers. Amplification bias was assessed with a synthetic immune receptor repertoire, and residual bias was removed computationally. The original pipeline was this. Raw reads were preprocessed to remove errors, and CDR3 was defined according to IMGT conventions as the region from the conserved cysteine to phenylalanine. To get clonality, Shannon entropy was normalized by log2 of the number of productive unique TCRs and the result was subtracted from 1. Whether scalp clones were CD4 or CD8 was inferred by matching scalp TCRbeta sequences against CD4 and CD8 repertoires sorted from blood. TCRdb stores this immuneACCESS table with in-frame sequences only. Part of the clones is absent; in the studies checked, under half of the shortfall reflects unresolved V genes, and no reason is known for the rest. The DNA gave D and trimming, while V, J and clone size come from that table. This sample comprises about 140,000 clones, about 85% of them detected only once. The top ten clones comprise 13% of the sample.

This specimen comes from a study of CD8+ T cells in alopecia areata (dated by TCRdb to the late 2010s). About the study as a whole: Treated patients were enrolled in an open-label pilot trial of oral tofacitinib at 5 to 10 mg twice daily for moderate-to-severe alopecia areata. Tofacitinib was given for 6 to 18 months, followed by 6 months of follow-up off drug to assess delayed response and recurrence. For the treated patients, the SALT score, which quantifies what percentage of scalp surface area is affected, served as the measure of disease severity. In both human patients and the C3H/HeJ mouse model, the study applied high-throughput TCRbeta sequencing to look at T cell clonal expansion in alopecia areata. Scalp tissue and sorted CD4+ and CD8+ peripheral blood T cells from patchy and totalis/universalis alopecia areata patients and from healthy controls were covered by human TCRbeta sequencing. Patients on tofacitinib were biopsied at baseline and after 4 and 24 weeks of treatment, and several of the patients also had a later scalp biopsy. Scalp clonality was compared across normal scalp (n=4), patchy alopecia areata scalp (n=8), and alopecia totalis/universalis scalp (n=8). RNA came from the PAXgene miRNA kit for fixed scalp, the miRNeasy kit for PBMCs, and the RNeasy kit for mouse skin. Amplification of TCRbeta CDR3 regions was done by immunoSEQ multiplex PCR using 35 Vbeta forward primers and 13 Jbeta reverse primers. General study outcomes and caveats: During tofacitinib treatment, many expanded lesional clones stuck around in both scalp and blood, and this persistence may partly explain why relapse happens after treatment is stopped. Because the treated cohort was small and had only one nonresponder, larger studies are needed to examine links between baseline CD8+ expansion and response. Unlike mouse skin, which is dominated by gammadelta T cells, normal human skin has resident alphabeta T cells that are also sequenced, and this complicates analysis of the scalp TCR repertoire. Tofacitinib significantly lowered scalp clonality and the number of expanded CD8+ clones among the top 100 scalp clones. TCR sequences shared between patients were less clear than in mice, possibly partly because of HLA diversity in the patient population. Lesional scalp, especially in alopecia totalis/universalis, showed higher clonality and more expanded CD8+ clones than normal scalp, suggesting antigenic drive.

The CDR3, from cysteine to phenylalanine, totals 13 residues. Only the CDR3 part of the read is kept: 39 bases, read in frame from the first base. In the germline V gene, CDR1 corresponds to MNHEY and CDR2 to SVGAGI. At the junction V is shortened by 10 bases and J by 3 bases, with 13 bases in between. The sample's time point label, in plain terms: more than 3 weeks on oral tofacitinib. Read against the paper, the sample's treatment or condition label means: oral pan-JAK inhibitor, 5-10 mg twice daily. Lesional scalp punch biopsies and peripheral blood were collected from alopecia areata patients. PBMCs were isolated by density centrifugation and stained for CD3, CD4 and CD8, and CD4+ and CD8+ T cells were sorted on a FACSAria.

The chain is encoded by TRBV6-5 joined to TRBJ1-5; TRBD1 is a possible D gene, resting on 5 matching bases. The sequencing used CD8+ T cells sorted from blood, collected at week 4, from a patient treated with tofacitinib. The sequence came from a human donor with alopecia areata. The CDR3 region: CATSRQTNQPQHF. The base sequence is TGTGCCACCTCAAGACAGACCAATCAGCCCCAGCATTTT.